The present entry profiles one T cell receptor (beta chain) with its context. Its specificity is not known. The source of the sample is a study of T-cell reconstitution after alpha-beta-depleted transplantation in children. As it was prepared, the TCRbeta library received unique molecular identifiers. In TCRdb, the PCR reads were re-called with MiXCR into one record per CDR3 protein. The top ten hold 25% to 30% of the sample, which has 440,000 or so distinct CDR3 sequences, approximately 42% seen once. Study-wide results and limits: Where alpha-beta T cells came from about two months after transplant was reportedly several hundred expanded graft clones. Newly generated T cells supplied most T-cell counts and diversity one year post-transplant.

The V and J ends lost 4 bases and 2 bases, in that order; junction bases with no gene match: 6. CDR1 and CDR2 (germline): SGHRS, YFSETQ. The CDR3 runs to 15 residues. This sequence originates from a girl aged 2 to 9 with aplastic anemia, due to receive a stem cell transplant. The sample here was PBMCs, taken before TCRalphabeta/CD19-depleted stem cell transplant. This chain connects TRBV5-1 to TRBJ1-1; 9 nucleotides agree with TRBD1. For the CDR3, the DNA is TGCGCCAGCAGCCGGGACAGGGAGAGAAACACTGAAGCTTTCTTT. It is translated as CASSRDRERNTEAFF. The full variable domain, with the rest looked up from reference TRBV5-1 and TRBJ1-1, is KAGVTQTPRYLIKTRGQQVTLSCSPISGHRSVSWYQQTPGQGLQFLFEYFSETQRNKGNFPGRFSGRQFSNSRSEMNVSTLELGDSALYLCASSRDRERNTEAFFGQGTRLTVV.